What follows are 6 T cell receptor beta chains derived from one specimen sequenced in a study of neurological immune-mediated disorders. TCRdb recomputed calls from the 5' RACE reads with MiXCR, one row per CDR3 protein. The profile shows approximately 46,000 distinct CDR3 sequences, 10% of them singletons. Input material: PBMCs. These receptor sequences come from a man between 65 and 85 years old with HTLV-1-associated myelopathy (HAM/TSP).

This clonotype was detected ten times or more. The chain uses TRBV5-6 and TRBJ2-7, with TRBD2 matching 8 bases. CDR3 size: 14 residues. V lost 0 bases and J lost 3; bases outside the gene matches: 2. Germline loops: CDR1 SGHDT, CDR2 YYEEEE. The CDR3 loop is CASSLVGRGYEQYF. CDR3 nucleotides: TGTGCCAGCAGCTTGGTCGGGAGGGGCTACGAGCAGTACTTC.

Comment on this clonotype: One base away lies a much larger clone, so this may be a sequencing read error. V is TRBV27 and J is TRBJ1-1; possibly TRBD1 for D (6 bases). The CDR3 extends over 15 amino acids. V lost 3 bases to trimming and J lost 5 bases, with 16 bases between them. CDR1 and CDR2 (germline): MNHEY, SMNVEV (reference sequence). The CDR3 DNA reads TGTGCCAGCAGTTTTAGACAGGCTTGGAGAACTGAAGCTTTCTTT. Residues: CASSFRQAWRTEAFF.

This clonotype was recorded many times. The chain uses TRBV7-9 and TRBJ1-3; D unresolved. From germline, CDR1 is SEHNR and CDR2 FQNEAQ (reference sequence). The CDR3 length is 14 residues. Trimming took off 2 bases at V and 3 bases at J, with 8 bases between the two ends. DNA for the CDR3: TGTGCCAGCAGCTTACTCACAGATGGAAACACCATATATTTT. Translating gives CASSLLTDGNTIYF.

This clonotype appeared many times. The chain is built from TRBV4-3 and TRBJ2-7; 10 nucleotides line up with TRBD2. The CDR3 has 15 residues. The J segment lost 3 bases and the V segment lost 0 bases, leaving 2 bases of the junction unmatched. Germline CDR1 LGHNA, CDR2 YSLEER. CDR3 sequence: CASSQDTSGIYEQYF. In DNA form, the CDR3 reads TGCGCCAGCAGCCAAGATACTAGCGGGATCTACGAGCAGTACTTC.

This clonotype was counted between two and nine times. The V gene is TRBV19, the J gene TRBJ1-2, with D possibly being TRBD1 (5 bases). There are 13 residues in the CDR3. The V end was cut by 10 bases, the J end by 9 bases, with 21 bases between. Looked up from germline, CDR1 is LNHDA and CDR2 is SQIVND (reference sequence). The CDR3 bases are TGTGCCACCTCACTGGTGGGGCAAAGGAGCTACACCTTC. As protein: CATSLVGQRSYTF.

The V gene is TRBV24-1, the J gene TRBJ2-2, with 8 nucleotides matching TRBD1. Germline-derived CDR1 and CDR2 are KGHDR and SFDVKD. This CDR3 has 14 amino acids. J was trimmed by 0 bases and V by 9 bases; bases with no gene match: 2. The CDR3 sequence: CATSGQANTGELFF. CDR3 bases: TGTGCCACCTCGGGACAGGCGAACACCGGGGAGCTGTTTTTT.